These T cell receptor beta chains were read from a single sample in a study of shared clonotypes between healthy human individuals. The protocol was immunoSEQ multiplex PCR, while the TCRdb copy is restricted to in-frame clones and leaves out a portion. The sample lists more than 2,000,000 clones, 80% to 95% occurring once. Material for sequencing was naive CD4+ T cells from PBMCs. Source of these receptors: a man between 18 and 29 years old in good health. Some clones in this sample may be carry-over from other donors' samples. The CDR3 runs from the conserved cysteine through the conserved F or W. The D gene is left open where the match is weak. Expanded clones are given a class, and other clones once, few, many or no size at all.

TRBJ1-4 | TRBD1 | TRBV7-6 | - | CASSEERTGSNEKLFF | TGTGCCAGCAGCGAAGAAAGGACAGGGTCGAATGAAAAACTGTTTTTT
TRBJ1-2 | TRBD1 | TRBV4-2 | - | CASSYPGQGGYGYTF | TGTGCCAGCAGCTACCCAGGACAGGGTGGGTATGGCTACACCTTC
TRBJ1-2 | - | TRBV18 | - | CASSLRGDGYTF | TGTGCCAGCTCACTACGGGGGGATGGCTACACCTTC
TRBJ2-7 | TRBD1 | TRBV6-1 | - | CASSEFGTGWMDEQYF | TGTGCCAGCAGTGAATTCGGGACAGGGTGGATGGACGAGCAGTACTTC
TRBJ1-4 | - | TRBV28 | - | CASSSKTFSNEKLFF | TGTGCCAGCAGTTCCAAGACCTTTTCTAATGAAAAACTGTTTTTT
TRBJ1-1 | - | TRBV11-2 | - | CASSLDGERTEAFF | TGTGCCAGCAGCTTAGACGGCGAAAGAACTGAAGCTTTCTTT
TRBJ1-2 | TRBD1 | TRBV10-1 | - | CASSLGQGYGYTF | TGCGCCAGCAGCCTGGGACAGGGCTATGGCTACACCTTC
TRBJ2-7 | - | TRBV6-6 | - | CASRNSGTFSYEQYF | TGTGCCAGCAGAAATAGTGGGACTTTCTCCTACGAGCAGTACTTC
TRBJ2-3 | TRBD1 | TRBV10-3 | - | CAISVGDRGTDTQYF | TGTGCCATCAGCGTCGGGGACAGGGGGACAGATACGCAGTATTTT
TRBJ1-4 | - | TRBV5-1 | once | CASSSLAGTNEKLFF | TGCGCCAGCAGCTCCTTAGCGGGAACTAATGAAAAACTGTTTTTT
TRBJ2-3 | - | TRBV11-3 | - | CASSLAGTDTQYF | TGTGCCAGCAGCTTAGCGGGCACAGATACGCAGTATTTT
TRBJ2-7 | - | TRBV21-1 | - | CAGWDRVYEQYF | TGTGCAGGGTGGGACAGGGTTTACGAGCAGTACTTC
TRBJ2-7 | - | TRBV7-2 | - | CASSLPYGGQRQYF | TGTGCCAGCAGCTTACCCTACGGTGGGCAAAGGCAGTACTTC
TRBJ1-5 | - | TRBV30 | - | CAWSAQDQPQHF | TGTGCCTGGAGCGCACAAGATCAGCCCCAGCATTTT
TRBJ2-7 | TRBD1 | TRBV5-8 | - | CASSPPHRGSYEQYF | TGTGCCAGCAGCCCCCCTCACAGGGGCTCCTACGAGCAGTACTTC
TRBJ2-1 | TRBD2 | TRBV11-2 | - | CASTEQRGSSYNEQFF | TGTGCCAGCACAGAACAGCGGGGGAGCTCCTACAATGAGCAGTTCTTC
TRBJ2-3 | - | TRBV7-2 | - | CASSLASRGGDTQYF | TGTGCCAGCAGCTTAGCTAGCCGAGGGGGGGATACGCAGTATTTT
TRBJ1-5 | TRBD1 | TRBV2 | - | CASRGTEYQPQHF | TGTGCCAGCAGGGGGACAGAATATCAGCCCCAGCATTTT
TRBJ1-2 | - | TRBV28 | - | CASSDLSRGYTF | TGTGCCAGCAGTGATCTTAGTAGGGGCTACACCTTC